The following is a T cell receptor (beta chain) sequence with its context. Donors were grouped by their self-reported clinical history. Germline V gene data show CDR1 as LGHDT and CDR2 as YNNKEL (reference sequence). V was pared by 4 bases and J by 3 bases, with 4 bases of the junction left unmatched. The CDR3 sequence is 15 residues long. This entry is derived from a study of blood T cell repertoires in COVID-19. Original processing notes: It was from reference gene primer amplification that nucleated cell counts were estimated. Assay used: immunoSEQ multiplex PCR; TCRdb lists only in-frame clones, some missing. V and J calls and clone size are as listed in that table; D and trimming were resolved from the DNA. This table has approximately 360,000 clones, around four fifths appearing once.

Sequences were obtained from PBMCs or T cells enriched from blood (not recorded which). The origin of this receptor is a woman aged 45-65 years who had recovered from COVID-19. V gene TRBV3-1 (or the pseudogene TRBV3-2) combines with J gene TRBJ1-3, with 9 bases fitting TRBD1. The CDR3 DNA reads TGTGCCAGCAGCCCCCGGGACAGGGTTGGAAACACCATATATTTT. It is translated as CASSPRDRVGNTIYF.